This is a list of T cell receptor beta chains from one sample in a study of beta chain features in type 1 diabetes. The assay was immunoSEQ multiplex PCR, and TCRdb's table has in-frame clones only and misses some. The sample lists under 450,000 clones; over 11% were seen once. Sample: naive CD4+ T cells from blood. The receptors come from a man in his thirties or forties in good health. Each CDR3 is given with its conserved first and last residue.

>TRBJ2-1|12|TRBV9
CASSVVGFEQFF
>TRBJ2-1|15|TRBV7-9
CASSRSGLFYNEQFF
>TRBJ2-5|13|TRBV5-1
CASSLASSWTQYF
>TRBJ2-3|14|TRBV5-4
CASSTQRGTDTQYF
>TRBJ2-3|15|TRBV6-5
CASIPAGGPRDTQYF
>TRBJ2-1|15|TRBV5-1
CASSLQGAQNNEQFF
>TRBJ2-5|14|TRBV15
CATAPLGYQETQYF
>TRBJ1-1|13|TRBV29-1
CSVGGRANTEAFF
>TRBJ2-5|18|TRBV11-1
CASSSLGQLAESQETQYF
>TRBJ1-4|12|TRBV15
CATSRGNEKLFF
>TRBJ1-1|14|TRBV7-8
CASSLAGQNTEAFF
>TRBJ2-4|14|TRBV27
CASREGPAKNIQYF
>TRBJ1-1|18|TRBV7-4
CASSTIRIVGAMNTEAFF
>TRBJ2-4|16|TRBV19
CASRRTGNVAKNIQYF
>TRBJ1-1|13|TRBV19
CASSMARNTEAFF
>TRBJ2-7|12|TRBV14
CASSQDTYEQYF
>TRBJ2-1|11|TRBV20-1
CSAKLVDEQFF
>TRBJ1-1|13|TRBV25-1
CASSESLNTEAFF
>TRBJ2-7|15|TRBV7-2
CASSLEGTTSYEQYF
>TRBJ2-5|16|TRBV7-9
CASSSRGRGYQETQYF
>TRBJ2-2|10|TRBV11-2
CASRAGELFF
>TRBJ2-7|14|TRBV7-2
CASSPEVSSYEQYF
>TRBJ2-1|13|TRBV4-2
CASSQGSDNEQFF
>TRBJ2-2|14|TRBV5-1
CASSLGGDNGELFF
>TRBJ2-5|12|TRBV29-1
CSADIAGETQYF
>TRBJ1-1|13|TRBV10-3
CAIMESANTEAFF
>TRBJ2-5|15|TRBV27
CASSSPAGTGETQYF
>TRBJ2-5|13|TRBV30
CAWSVPSGTTQYF
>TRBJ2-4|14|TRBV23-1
CASSRWGGVNIQYF
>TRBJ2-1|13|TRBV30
CAWSSESYNEQFF
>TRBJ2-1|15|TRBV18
CASSPRASGYNEQFF
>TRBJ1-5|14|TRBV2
CASSDRTGNQPQHF
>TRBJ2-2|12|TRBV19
CASSPYTGELFF
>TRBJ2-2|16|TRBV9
CASSASGAGRTGELFF
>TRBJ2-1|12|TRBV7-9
CASSISGRAEFF
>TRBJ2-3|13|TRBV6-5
CASKGHSTDTQYF
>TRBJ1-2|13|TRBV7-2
CASSRDGPYGYTF
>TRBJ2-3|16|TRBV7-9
CASSLAASGATDTQYF
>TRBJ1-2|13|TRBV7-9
CASSQDRNYGYTF
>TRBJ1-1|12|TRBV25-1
CASSGVFAEAFF
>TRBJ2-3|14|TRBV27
CASTMNRGTDTQYF
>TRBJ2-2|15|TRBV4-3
CASSQGGPNTGELFF
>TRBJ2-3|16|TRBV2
CASSEGSVWGTDTQYF
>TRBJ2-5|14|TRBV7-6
CASNLGQTQETQYF
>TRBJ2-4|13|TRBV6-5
CASNSYVSDIQYF
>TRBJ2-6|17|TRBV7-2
CASSLRSPYSGANVLTF
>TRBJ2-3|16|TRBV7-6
CASSLGASGGADTQYF
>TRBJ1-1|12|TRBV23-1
CASSPLRDEAFF
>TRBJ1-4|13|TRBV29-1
CSVDGGMNEKLFF
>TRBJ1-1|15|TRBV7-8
CASSFALDRATEAFF
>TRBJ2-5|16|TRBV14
CASSQTTETGRETQYF
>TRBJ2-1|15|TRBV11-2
CASSARTAYYNEQFF
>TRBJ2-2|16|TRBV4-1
CASSQGSGRGSGELFF